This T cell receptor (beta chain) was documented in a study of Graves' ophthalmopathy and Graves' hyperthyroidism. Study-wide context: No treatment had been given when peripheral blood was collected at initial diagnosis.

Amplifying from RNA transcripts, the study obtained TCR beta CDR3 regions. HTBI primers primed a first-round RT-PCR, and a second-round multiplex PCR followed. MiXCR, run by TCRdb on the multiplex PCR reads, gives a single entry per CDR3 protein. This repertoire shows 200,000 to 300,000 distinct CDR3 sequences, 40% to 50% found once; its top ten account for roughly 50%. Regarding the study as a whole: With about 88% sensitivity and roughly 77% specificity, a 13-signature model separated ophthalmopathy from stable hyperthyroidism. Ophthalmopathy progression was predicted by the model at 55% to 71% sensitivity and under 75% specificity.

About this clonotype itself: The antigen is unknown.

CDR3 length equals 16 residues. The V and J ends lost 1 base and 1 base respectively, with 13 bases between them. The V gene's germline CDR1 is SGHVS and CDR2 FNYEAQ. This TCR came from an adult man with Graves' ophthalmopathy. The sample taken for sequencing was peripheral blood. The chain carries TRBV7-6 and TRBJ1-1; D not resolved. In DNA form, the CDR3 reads TGTGCCAGCAGCTTAGTTAGTATTTTGGGGAACACTGAAGCTTTCTTT. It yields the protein CASSLVSILGNTEAFF.